The clone carrying this T cell receptor beta chain came up a few times. The antigen remains unidentified. V lost 1 base, J lost 8 bases, and 8 bases lay in between. Germline values: CDR1 SEHNR, CDR2 FQNEAQ (reference sequence). The CDR3 is 13 amino acids. As every portion of the isolated RNA was reverse transcribed, the sequencing read expressed TCRB transcripts. The method was immunoSEQ multiplex PCR; TCRdb's version includes in-frame clones alone and lacks a portion of them. The sample yields 150,000 to 200,000 clones, 63% seen once. The sample belongs to a study of beta chain features in type 1 diabetes. Study-wide points: There was a moderate but significant shortening of TCRB CDR3s in all four CD4+ subsets of Type 1 diabetes patients. Within the patient group, naive, central memory and Treg TCRB repertoires appeared more similar to each other than within healthy donors.

Around 110 mL of blood, on average, came from one heparinised draw per donor. Sequencing was carried out using naive CD4+ T cells from blood. The origin of this receptor is a man younger than 40 with type 1 diabetes. The chain carries TRBV7-9 and TRBJ1-4, with D maybe TRBD1 (5 bases). CDR3 DNA sequence: TGTGCCAGCAGCTTAGAAAGGGGCGAAAAACTGTTTTTT. This codes for CASSLERGEKLFF.